The sequence of this T cell receptor beta chain was determined in a study of blood T cell repertoires in COVID-19. Study-level background: PBMCs, B-cell-depleted T cells, or T cells provided the cDNA or gDNA that made up the material.

The data were produced by immunoSEQ multiplex PCR, yet TCRdb's version contains in-frame clones alone and is incomplete. The sample holds 150,000 to 200,000 clones, 70% to 85% seen once. This CDR3 spans 13 amino acids. J was trimmed by 6 bases and V by 2 bases; bases with no gene match: 2. CDR1 is KGHSH and CDR2 is LQKENI in the germline V gene. This rearrangement joins TRBV18 to TRBJ1-1; TRBD1 agrees at 8 bases. Sequenced: peripheral blood. The clonotype originates from a man aged 80 or over with COVID-19, enrolled during active disease. The CDR3 DNA follows: TGTGCCAGCTCACCAGGACAGGGCGCTGAAGCTTTCTTT. Its protein is CASSPGQGAEAFF.